This TCR beta chain is drawn from a study of OX40 agonist ivuxolimab in advanced cancers. Study-level points and caveats: The mean number of expanded clones was higher in CD8+ T cells than in CD4+. CD4+ and CD8+ blood T cells expanded clonally by week 6 at 0.1 to 3.0 mg/kg.

Clones were sequenced by immunoSEQ multiplex PCR, and TCRdb holds only the in-frame ones, with some missing. The data show some 110,000 clones, with approximately 90% seen just once and 0.48% held by the top ten. V lost 7 bases, J lost 9 bases, and 7 bases stayed unmatched. CDR1 WSHSY and CDR2 SAAADI come from the germline V gene. The CDR3 is 14 residues long. This clone was detected a few times. What it binds is not known. This receptor was taken from an adult with an advanced solid tumor such as melanoma, head and neck, liver or kidney cancer. The V and J genes are TRBV10-2 and TRBJ2-1, with 12 bases identical to TRBD2. The sample here was CD4+ or CD8+ T cells sorted from blood, taken in a trial of the OX40 agonist ivuxolimab. Here the CDR3 DNA reads TGCGCCAGCAAGCTAGCGGGGGGGCCTCGTGAGCAGTTCTTC. Its translation: CASKLAGGPREQFF.